The next 15 T cell receptor beta chains were all read from a single sample in a study of blood T cell repertoires in COVID-19. Profiled with immunoSEQ multiplex PCR; TCRdb holds only in-frame clones, not every one. Among hundreds of thousands of clones listed, roughly 86% were seen once. Sequencing input: PBMCs or T cells enriched from blood (not recorded which). The receptors were gathered from a woman aged 18-29 years who had recovered from COVID-19.

The rearrangement links TRBV6-5 to TRBJ2-5; 9 bases are shared with TRBD2. CDR3 length: 16 residues. Germline V CDR1 and CDR2: MNHEY, SVGAGI. Trimming removed 0 bases from V and 5 bases from J; junction bases left unmatched: 7. The CDR3 sequence: CASSYSGTSMPETQYF. The CDR3 coding sequence is TGTGCCAGCAGTTACTCCGGGACTAGCATGCCGGAGACCCAGTACTTC.

This chain joins TRBV29-1 and TRBJ1-4, with D perhaps matching TRBD1 (6 bases). Trimming took off 3 bases at V and 8 bases at J, with 16 bases between the two ends. This CDR3 has 14 residues. Germline lookup yields CDR1 SQVTM and CDR2 ANQGSEA. CDR3 in DNA: TGCAGCGTTGAGCTAGGGGGATTCGGGGAAAAACTGTTTTTT. Translating gives CSVELGGFGEKLFF.

The CDR3 region has the DNA TGCGCCAGCAGCCACAGACAGGGAACCGGGGAGCTGTTTTTT. Protein product: CASSHRQGTGELFF. The rearrangement links TRBV4-3 to TRBJ2-2, with 7 bases that match TRBD1. The germline V gene encodes CDR1 LGHNA and CDR2 YSLEER. V lost 3 bases and J lost 5; bases outside the gene matches: 3. The CDR3 is made up of 14 amino acids.

This clone was picked up a small number of times. The genes are TRBV7-8 and TRBJ2-6, with a weak D call TRBD2 (5 bases). Trimming stripped 1 base from V and 0 bases from J, with 7 bases between. The CDR3 is 16 residues long. CDR1 and CDR2 from the germline V gene are SGHVS and FQNEAQ. As DNA, the CDR3 is TGTGCCAGCAGCTTAGTGGGAGCCTCTGGGGCCAACGTCCTGACTTTC. Its translation: CASSLVGASGANVLTF.

The chain is built from TRBV7-9 and TRBJ2-7; D gene ambiguous. With 4 bases removed from V and 3 bases from J, the gap between germline ends came to 4 bases. There are 11 residues in the CDR3. CDR1 is SEHNR, CDR2 FQNEAQ, per germline (reference sequence). This chain's CDR3 is CASSSFYEQYF. The CDR3 DNA sequence: TGTGCCAGCAGCTCATTCTACGAGCAGTACTTC.

In its sample, this clone was seen a few times. The V call is TRBV7-9, the J call TRBJ2-5; TRBD1 might be the D (6 bases). V lost 1 base to trimming and J lost 5 bases, with 20 bases between them. CDR1 and CDR2 (germline): SEHNR, FQNEAQ (reference sequence). The CDR3 has 17 residues. The CDR3 region has the DNA TGTGCCAGCAGCTTAGGGTTTGCAGGGGCCGGCGGGGAGACCCAGTACTTC. Translation gives CASSLGFAGAGGETQYF.

The CDR3 DNA reads as TGTGCCAGCAGGAACAGGGTAGGGGTCACTGAAGCTTTCTTT. Its translation: CASRNRVGVTEAFF. The chain is built from TRBV28 and TRBJ1-1; D may be TRBD1 (6 bases). Trimming removed 6 bases at V and 4 bases at J, with 15 bases between. The germline V gene encodes CDR1 MDHEN and CDR2 SYDVKM. CDR3 length equals 14 residues.

This clone was found once. The V call is TRBV29-1, the J call TRBJ1-3; TRBD1 agrees at 7 bases. V lost 4 bases to trimming and J lost 2 bases; unmatched junction nucleotides: 8. This CDR3 contains 15 residues. CDR1 and CDR2 from the germline V gene are SQVTM and ANQGSEA. CDR3 nucleotides: TGCAGCGTTGTGGGACCCGACAGGGCTGGAAACACCATATATTTT. It is translated as CSVVGPDRAGNTIYF.

The chain employs TRBV6-5 and TRBJ2-7, with D tentatively TRBD2 (5 bases). Trimming took off 6 bases at V and 0 bases at J, with 12 bases between the two ends. The length of the CDR3 is 14 residues. Looked up from germline, CDR1 is MNHEY and CDR2 is SVGAGI. The CDR3 region has the DNA TGTGCCAGCAGAACTAGTATCAGCTCCTACGAGCAGTACTTC. It codes for CASRTSISSYEQYF.

The chain uses TRBV30 and TRBJ1-3; D gene ambiguous. There are 13 residues in the CDR3. CDR1 and CDR2 (germline): GTSNPN, SVGIG (reference sequence). V was clipped by 3 bases and J by 4 bases, with 10 bases between them. The CDR3 here is CAWRAIAGNTIYF. In nucleotides, the CDR3 is TGTGCCTGGAGGGCGATAGCGGGAAACACCATATATTTT.

The genes are TRBV27 and TRBJ1-1; D not resolved. V gave up 5 bases and J gave up 3 bases, with 13 bases separating them. CDR3 length: 14 amino acids. Germline V gene data show CDR1 as MNHEY and CDR2 as SMNVEV (reference sequence). In DNA form, the CDR3 reads TGTGCCAGCAGTGTCGGAGTTGGATACACTGAAGCTTTCTTT. It encodes CASSVGVGYTEAFF.

This chain joins TRBV4-2 and TRBJ2-4; D is unclear. Germline lookup yields CDR1 LGHNA and CDR2 YNFKEQ. This CDR3 is built from 20 residues. Trimming cost V 0 bases and J 8 bases, with 29 bases left between them. CDR3 DNA sequence: TGTGCCAGCAGCCAAGATCTTTTTAGTCCCTCTGAGGTGGTTTATGACATTCAGTACTTC. The encoded protein is CASSQDLFSPSEVVYDIQYF.

V and J are TRBV29-1 and TRBJ1-2; D unclear. Germline values: CDR1 SQVTM, CDR2 ANQGSEA. Trimming removed 2 bases from V and 2 bases from J, with 3 bases in between. The CDR3 has 11 residues. The CDR3 DNA follows: TGCAGCGTTGAACTGAACTATGGCTACACCTTC. Its translation is CSVELNYGYTF. Using reference TRBV29-1 and TRBJ1-2 for the parts outside the CDR3, the full variable domain is SAVISQKPSRDICQRGTSLTIQCQVDSQVTMMFWYRQQPGQSLTLIATANQGSEATYESGFVIDKFPISRPNLTFSTLTVSNMSPEDSSIYLCSVELNYGYTFGSGTRLTVV.

This sequence joins TRBV29-1 and TRBJ2-1; weak D call: TRBD2 (5 bases). With 6 bases removed from V and 7 bases from J, the gap between germline ends came to 13 bases. The germline V gene has CDR1 SQVTM and CDR2 ANQGSEA. The CDR3 length is 12 residues. As DNA, the CDR3 is TGCAGCGTCTCCAAGGAGGCAAATGAGCAGTTCTTC. Translated: CSVSKEANEQFF.

The chain combines TRBV10-3 with TRBJ2-2, with 8 nucleotides matching TRBD2. V was pared by 7 bases and J by 3 bases, with 7 bases of the junction left unmatched. Germline V gives CDR1 ENHRY, CDR2 SYGVKD. The CDR3 loop spans 15 amino acids. Here the CDR3 reads CAINFAGGDTGELFF. The DNA of the CDR3 is TGTGCCATCAATTTTGCGGGGGGTGACACCGGGGAGCTGTTTTTT.